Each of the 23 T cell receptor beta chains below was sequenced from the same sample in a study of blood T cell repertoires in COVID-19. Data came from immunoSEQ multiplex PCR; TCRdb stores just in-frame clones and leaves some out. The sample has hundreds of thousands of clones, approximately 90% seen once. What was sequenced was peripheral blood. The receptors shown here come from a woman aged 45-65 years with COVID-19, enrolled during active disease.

The CDR3 is CASSDGGSHNEQFF. CDR3 coding DNA: TGTGCCAGCAGTGACGGAGGGTCCCACAATGAGCAGTTCTTC. The chain links TRBV9 to TRBJ2-1; the D gene is possibly TRBD2 (6 bases). CDR1 SGDLS and CDR2 YYNGEE come from the germline V gene. CDR3 length: 14 amino acids. Trimming stripped 5 bases from V and 5 bases from J, with 14 bases between.

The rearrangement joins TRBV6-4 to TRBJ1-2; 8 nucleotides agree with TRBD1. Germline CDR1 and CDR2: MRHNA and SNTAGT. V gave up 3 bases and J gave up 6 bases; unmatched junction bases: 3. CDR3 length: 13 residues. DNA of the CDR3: TGTGCCAGCAGTGATTCAGGGGGCGATGGCTACACCTTC. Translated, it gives CASSDSGGDGYTF.

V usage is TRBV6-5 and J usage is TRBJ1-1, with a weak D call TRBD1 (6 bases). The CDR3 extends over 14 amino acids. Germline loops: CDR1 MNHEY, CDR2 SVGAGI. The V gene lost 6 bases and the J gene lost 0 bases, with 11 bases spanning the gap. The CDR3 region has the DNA TGTGCCAGCAGCCAGACAGGACTGAACACTGAAGCTTTCTTT. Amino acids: CASSQTGLNTEAFF.

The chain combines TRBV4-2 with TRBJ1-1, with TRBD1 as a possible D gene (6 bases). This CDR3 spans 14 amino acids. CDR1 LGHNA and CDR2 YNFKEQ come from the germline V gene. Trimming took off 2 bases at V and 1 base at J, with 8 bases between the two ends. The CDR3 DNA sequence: TGTGCCAGCAGCCAACCAGGGGCGAACACTGAAGCTTTCTTT. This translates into CASSQPGANTEAFF.

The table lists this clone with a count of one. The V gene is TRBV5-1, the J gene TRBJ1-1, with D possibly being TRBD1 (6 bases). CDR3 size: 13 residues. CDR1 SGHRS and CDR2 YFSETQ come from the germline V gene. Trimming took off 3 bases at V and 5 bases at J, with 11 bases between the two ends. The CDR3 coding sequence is TGCGCCAGCAGCTCCCTAGGGGGAACTGAAGCTTTCTTT. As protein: CASSSLGGTEAFF.

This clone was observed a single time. CDR3 residues: CAISPDRANTEAFF. The CDR3 DNA follows: TGTGCCATCAGCCCTGACAGGGCTAACACTGAAGCTTTCTTT. V usage is TRBV10-3 and J usage is TRBJ1-1, with TRBD1 matching over 7 bases. The CDR3 consists of 14 residues. CDR1 ENHRY and CDR2 SYGVKD come from the germline V gene. The trim removed 6 bases at V and 2 bases at J, leaving 6 bases unmatched.

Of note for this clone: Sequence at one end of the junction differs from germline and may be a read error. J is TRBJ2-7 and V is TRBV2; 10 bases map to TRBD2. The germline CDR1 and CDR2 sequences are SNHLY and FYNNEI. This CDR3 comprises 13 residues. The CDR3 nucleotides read TGTGCCAGGAGACTAGCGGGCTCCCACGAGCAGTACTTC. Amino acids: CARRLAGSHEQYF.

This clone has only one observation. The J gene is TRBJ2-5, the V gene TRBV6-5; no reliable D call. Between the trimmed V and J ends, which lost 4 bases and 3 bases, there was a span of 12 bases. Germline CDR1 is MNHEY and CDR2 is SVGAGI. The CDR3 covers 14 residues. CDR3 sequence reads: CASSSRDSEETQYF. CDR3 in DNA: TGTGCCAGCAGTTCCAGAGACTCGGAAGAGACCCAGTACTTC.

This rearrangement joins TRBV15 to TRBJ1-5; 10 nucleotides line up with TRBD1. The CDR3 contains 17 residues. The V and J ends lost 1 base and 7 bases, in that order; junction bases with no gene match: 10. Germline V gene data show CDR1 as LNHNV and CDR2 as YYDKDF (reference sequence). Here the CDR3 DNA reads TGTGCCACCAGCAGAGGCCGGGACAGGGGAGGTAGACAGCCCCAGCATTTT. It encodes CATSRGRDRGGRQPQHF.

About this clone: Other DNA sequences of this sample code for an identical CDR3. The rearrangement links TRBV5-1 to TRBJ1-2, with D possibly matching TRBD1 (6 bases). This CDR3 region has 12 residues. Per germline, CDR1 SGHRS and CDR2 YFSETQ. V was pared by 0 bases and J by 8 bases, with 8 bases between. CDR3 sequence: CASSLDRVGYTF. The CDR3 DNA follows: TGCGCCAGCAGCTTGGACAGGGTAGGCTACACCTTC.

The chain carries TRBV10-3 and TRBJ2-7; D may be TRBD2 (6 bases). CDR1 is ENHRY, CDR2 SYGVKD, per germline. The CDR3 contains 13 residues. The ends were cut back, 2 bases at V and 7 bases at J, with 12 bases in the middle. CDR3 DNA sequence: TGTGCCATCAGTGAGCGGGGGACGAGGGAGCAGTACTTC. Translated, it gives CAISERGTREQYF.

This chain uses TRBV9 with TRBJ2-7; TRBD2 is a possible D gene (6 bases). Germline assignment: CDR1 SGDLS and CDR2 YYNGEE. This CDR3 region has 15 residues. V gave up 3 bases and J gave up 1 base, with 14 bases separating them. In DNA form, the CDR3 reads TGTGCCAGCAGCGGCCGGGACGGGAGATCCTACGAGCAGTACTTC. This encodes CASSGRDGRSYEQYF.

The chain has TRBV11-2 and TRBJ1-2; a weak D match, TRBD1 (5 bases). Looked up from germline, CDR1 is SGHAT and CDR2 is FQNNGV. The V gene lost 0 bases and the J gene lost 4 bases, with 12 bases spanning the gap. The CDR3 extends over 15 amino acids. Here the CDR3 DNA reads TGTGCCAGCAGCTTAGAATTGGGGGGAGGCTATGGCTACACCTTC. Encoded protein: CASSLELGGGYGYTF.

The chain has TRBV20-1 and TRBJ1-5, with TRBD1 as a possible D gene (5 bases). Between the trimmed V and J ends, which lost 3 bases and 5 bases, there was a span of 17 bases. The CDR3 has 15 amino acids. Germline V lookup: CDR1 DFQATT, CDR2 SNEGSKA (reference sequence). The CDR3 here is CSASLRGPVHQPQHF. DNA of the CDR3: TGCAGTGCTAGTCTAAGGGGTCCCGTTCATCAGCCCCAGCATTTT.

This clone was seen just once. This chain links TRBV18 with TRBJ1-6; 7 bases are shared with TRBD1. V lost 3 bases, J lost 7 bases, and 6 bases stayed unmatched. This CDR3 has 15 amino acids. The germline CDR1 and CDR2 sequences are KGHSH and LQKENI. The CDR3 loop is CASSPPGTANSPLHF. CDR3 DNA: TGTGCCAGCTCACCCCCGGGGACAGCAAATTCACCCCTCCACTTT.

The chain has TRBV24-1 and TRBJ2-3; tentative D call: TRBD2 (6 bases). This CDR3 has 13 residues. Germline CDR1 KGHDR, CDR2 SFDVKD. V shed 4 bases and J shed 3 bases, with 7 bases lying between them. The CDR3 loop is CATSDGGTDTQYF. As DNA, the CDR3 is TGTGCCACCAGTGACGGGGGAACAGATACGCAGTATTTT.

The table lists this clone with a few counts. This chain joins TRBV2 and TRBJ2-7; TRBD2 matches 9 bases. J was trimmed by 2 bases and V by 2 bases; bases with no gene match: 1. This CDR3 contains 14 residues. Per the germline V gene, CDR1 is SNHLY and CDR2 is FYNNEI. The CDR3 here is CASSERGGAYEQYF. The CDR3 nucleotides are TGTGCCAGCAGTGAACGCGGGGGGGCCTACGAGCAGTACTTC.

The CDR3 DNA reads as TGTGCCAGCAGCGGCGGGACAGGGGAAGGCTACACCTTC. Amino acids: CASSGGTGEGYTF. The chain is built from TRBV9 and TRBJ1-2; TRBD1 matches at 10 bases. Germline assignment: CDR1 SGDLS and CDR2 YYNGEE. This CDR3 is built from 13 residues. V shed 3 bases and J 8 bases; nucleotides not matched to a gene: 4.

This CDR3 reads CASSASRQVTEAFF. In DNA, the CDR3 is TGTGCCAGCAGCGCCTCCCGACAGGTCACTGAAGCTTTCTTT. This chain joins TRBV2 and TRBJ1-1; a possible D gene is TRBD1 (6 bases). Deletions cut 6 bases from V and 4 bases from J, with 15 bases between. This CDR3 is 14 amino acids long. Germline V gene lookup returns CDR1 SNHLY and CDR2 FYNNEI.

CDR3 DNA: TGCGCCAGCAGCCCGACAGGTCAAGGAGGAAACACCATATATTTT. Translating it yields CASSPTGQGGNTIYF. The chain links TRBV5-1 to TRBJ1-3; maybe TRBD1 (6 bases). The germline gives CDR1 SGHRS, CDR2 YFSETQ. The CDR3 runs 15 residues. Trimming left V 4 bases short and J 4 bases short, with 15 bases between.

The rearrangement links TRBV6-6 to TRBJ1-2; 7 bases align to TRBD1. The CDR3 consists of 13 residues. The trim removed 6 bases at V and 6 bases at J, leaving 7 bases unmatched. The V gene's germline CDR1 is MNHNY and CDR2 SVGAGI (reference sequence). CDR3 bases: TGTGCCAGCAGCTGGAGACAGGGCGATGGCTACACCTTC. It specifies CASSWRQGDGYTF.

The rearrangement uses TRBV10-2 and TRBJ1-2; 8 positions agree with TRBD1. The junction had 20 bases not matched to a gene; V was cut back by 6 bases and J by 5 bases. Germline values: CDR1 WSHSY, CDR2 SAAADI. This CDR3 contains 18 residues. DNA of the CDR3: TGCGCCAGCAGCAAGAAGTTTAAACCCGGGACAGGCACTTATGGCTACACCTTC. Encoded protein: CASSKKFKPGTGTYGYTF.

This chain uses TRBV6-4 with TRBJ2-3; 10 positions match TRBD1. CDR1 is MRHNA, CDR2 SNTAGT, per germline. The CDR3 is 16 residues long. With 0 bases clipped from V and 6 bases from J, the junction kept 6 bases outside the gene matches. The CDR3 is CASSDSGTGAGDTQYF. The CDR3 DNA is TGTGCCAGCAGTGACTCGGGGACAGGGGCAGGGGATACGCAGTATTTT.